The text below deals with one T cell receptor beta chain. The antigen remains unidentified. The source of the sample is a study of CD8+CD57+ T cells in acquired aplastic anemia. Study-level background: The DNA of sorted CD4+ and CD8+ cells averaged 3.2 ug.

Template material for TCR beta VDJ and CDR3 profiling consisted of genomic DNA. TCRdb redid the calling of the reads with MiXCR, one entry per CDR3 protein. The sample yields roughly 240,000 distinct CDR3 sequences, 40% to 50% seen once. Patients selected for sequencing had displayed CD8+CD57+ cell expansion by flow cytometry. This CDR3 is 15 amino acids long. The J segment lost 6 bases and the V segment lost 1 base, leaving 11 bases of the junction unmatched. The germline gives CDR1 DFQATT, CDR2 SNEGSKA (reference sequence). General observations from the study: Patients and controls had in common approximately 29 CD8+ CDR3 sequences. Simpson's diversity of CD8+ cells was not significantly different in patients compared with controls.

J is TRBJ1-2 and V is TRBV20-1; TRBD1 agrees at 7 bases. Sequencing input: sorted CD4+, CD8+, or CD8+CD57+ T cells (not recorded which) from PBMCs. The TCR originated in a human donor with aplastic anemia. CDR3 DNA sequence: TGCAGTGCTAGAGGGGGACAGCTTCTTACCCATGGCTACACCTTC. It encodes CSARGGQLLTHGYTF.